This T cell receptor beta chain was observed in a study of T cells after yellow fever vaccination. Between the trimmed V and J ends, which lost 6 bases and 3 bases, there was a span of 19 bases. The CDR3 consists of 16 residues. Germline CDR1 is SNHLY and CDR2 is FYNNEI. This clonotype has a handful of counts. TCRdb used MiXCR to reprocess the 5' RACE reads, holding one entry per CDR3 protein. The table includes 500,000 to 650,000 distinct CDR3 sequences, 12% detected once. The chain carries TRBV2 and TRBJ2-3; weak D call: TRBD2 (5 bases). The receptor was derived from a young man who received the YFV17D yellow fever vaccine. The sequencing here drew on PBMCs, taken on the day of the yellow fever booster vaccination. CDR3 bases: TGTGCCAGCAGAGCCGGACTTAGCCCGGAGACAGATACGCAGTATTTT. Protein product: CASRAGLSPETDTQYF.